These T cell receptor beta chains were read from a single sample in a study of multiple sclerosis patients with progressive multifocal leukoencephalopathy. Libraries were prepared by immunoSEQ multiplex PCR; TCRdb keeps only in-frame clonotypes and omits some of them. This table holds 25,000 to 35,000 clones, roughly 84% found once. The source material was PBMCs, sampled from a patient treated with natalizumab. The receptors here all came from a human donor with progressive multifocal leukoencephalopathy. CDR3s include the opening cysteine and the closing phenylalanine or tryptophan. The order of the fields is CDR3 protein, CDR3 DNA, J gene, V gene, clone size, D gene. A D gene is named only where the DNA matches it firmly. Expanded clones are given a class, and other clones once, few, many or no size at all.

cdr3_aa: CASSRTGELFF
cdr3_nt: TGTGCCAGCAGCCGCACCGGGGAGCTGTTTTTT
j_call: TRBJ2-2
v_call: TRBV7-2
clone_size: .
d_call: .

cdr3_aa: CASSEPPGREGDTDTQYF
cdr3_nt: TGTGCCAGCAGTGAACCCCCGGGGCGGGAGGGCGACACAGATACGCAGTATTTT
j_call: TRBJ2-3
v_call: TRBV2
clone_size: .
d_call: TRBD2

cdr3_aa: CASRAGQSNQPQHF
cdr3_nt: TGTGCCAGCAGGGCGGGACAGAGCAATCAGCCCCAGCATTTT
j_call: TRBJ1-5
v_call: TRBV2
clone_size: .
d_call: TRBD1

cdr3_aa: CAISDVLRDTQYF
cdr3_nt: TGTGCCATCAGTGACGTCTTGCGAGATACGCAGTATTTT
j_call: TRBJ2-3
v_call: TRBV10-3
clone_size: .
d_call: .

cdr3_aa: CASSVQGQNTEAFF
cdr3_nt: TGTGCCAGCAGTGTACAGGGGCAGAACACTGAAGCTTTCTTT
j_call: TRBJ1-1
v_call: TRBV2
clone_size: .
d_call: TRBD1

cdr3_aa: CASRWGSSVENIQYF
cdr3_nt: TGTGCCAGCAGATGGGGTTCTAGCGTAGAAAACATTCAGTACTTC
j_call: TRBJ2-4
v_call: TRBV5-6
clone_size: once
d_call: .

cdr3_aa: CASSVGTSIWGEQFF
cdr3_nt: TGTGCCAGCAGCGTAGGGACTAGCATCTGGGGGGAGCAGTTCTTC
j_call: TRBJ2-1
v_call: TRBV9
clone_size: .
d_call: TRBD2

cdr3_aa: CAIKGDPNTEAFF
cdr3_nt: TGTGCCATCAAGGGGGATCCGAACACTGAAGCTTTCTTT
j_call: TRBJ1-1
v_call: TRBV10-3
clone_size: .
d_call: .

cdr3_aa: CASSPGAGTVGEQYF
cdr3_nt: TGTGCCAGCTCACCAGGGGCCGGGACAGTCGGCGAGCAGTACTTC
j_call: TRBJ2-7
v_call: TRBV18
clone_size: once
d_call: TRBD1

cdr3_aa: CASSPPPGNEQFF
cdr3_nt: TGTGCCAGCTCACCACCCCCGGGCAATGAGCAGTTCTTC
j_call: TRBJ2-1
v_call: TRBV18
clone_size: .
d_call: .

cdr3_aa: CASSLWGPSYTQYF
cdr3_nt: TGTGCCAGCAGCCTTTGGGGGCCATCTTATACGCAGTATTTT
j_call: TRBJ2-3
v_call: TRBV6-6
clone_size: .
d_call: .

cdr3_aa: CASSYTEHLSGNTIYF
cdr3_nt: TGTGCCAGCAGTTATACTGAACACCTCTCTGGAAACACCATATATTTT
j_call: TRBJ1-3
v_call: TRBV6-5
clone_size: .
d_call: .

cdr3_aa: CASSQQWSSGNTIYF
cdr3_nt: TGCGCCAGCAGCCAACAGTGGAGCTCTGGAAACACCATATATTTT
j_call: TRBJ1-3
v_call: TRBV5-1
clone_size: .
d_call: .

cdr3_aa: CASSYDRANYGYTF
cdr3_nt: TGTGCCAGTAGTTACGACAGGGCGAACTATGGCTACACCTTC
j_call: TRBJ1-2
v_call: TRBV19
clone_size: .
d_call: TRBD1

cdr3_aa: CSVRGVGVGETQYF
cdr3_nt: TGCAGCGTGAGAGGGGTGGGCGTCGGAGAGACCCAGTACTTC
j_call: TRBJ2-5
v_call: TRBV29-1
clone_size: .
d_call: .

cdr3_aa: CASSIVAGGSYEQYF
cdr3_nt: TGTGCCAGTAGTATAGTCGCGGGGGGCTCCTACGAGCAGTACTTC
j_call: TRBJ2-7
v_call: TRBV19
clone_size: .
d_call: TRBD2

cdr3_aa: CSNGGAQGYTF
cdr3_nt: TGCAGTAACGGAGGGGCTCAGGGCTACACCTTC
j_call: TRBJ1-2
v_call: TRBV20-1
clone_size: .
d_call: .

cdr3_aa: CASSLGQNNEQFF
cdr3_nt: TGTGCCAGCAGCTTAGGACAGAACAATGAGCAGTTCTTC
j_call: TRBJ2-1
v_call: TRBV7-9
clone_size: .
d_call: .

cdr3_aa: CASSLTGGDTEAFF
cdr3_nt: TGTGCCAGCTCACTTACAGGAGGGGACACTGAAGCTTTCTTT
j_call: TRBJ1-1
v_call: TRBV18
clone_size: .
d_call: .

cdr3_aa: CAGGQLAKNIQYF
cdr3_nt: TGTGCCGGGGGACAGCTAGCCAAAAACATTCAGTACTTC
j_call: TRBJ2-4
v_call: TRBV7-9
clone_size: .
d_call: TRBD1

cdr3_aa: CAWSVFTVVTGNTIYF
cdr3_nt: TGTGCCTGGAGTGTGTTTACCGTCGTCACTGGAAACACCATATATTTT
j_call: TRBJ1-3
v_call: TRBV30
clone_size: .
d_call: .

cdr3_aa: CASSEPGLADVTDTQYF
cdr3_nt: TGTGCCAGCAGTGAGCCCGGACTAGCGGACGTGACAGATACGCAGTATTTT
j_call: TRBJ2-3
v_call: TRBV25-1
clone_size: .
d_call: TRBD2

cdr3_aa: CASSFRGRTSSYNEQFF
cdr3_nt: TGCGCCAGCAGCTTCAGGGGCAGGACGAGCTCCTACAATGAGCAGTTCTTC
j_call: TRBJ2-1
v_call: TRBV5-1
clone_size: .
d_call: .

cdr3_aa: CTSSLKAPKPYEQYF
cdr3_nt: TGCACCAGCAGCCTAAAAGCGCCTAAACCTTACGAGCAGTACTTC
j_call: TRBJ2-7
v_call: TRBV1
clone_size: once
d_call: .

cdr3_aa: CASSIPPAGYGYTF
cdr3_nt: TGTGCCAGCAGCATTCCCCCGGCGGGCTATGGCTACACCTTC
j_call: TRBJ1-2
v_call: TRBV21-1
clone_size: .
d_call: .

cdr3_aa: CASSPMGPETQYF
cdr3_nt: TGTGCCAGCAGCCCCATGGGGCCAGAGACCCAGTACTTC
j_call: TRBJ2-5
v_call: TRBV9
clone_size: .
d_call: .